This record looks at one T cell receptor beta chain sequence and its context. As yet, its antigen is unknown. These data originate in a study of cytomegalovirus exposure and HLA in healthy donors. Background on the study: Genetic ancestry analysis placed about 76% of the roughly 400 donors that were genotyped in the Caucasian-associated cluster.

General study points: Cytomegalovirus status, reportedly, was diagnosed with high specificity and sensitivity by the classifier. Altogether, 170 or so TCR beta chains were recorded as cytomegalovirus-associated.

The study ran its PCR with 60 Vbeta and 13 Jbeta primers. Profiling relied on immunoSEQ multiplex PCR, and the TCRdb table lists in-frame clones only, not all of them. The sample totals over 150,000 clones; its top ten clones hold roughly 0.74%. Trimming took 5 bases from V and 4 from J; bases not matched to a gene: 7. CDR1 is MGHRA, CDR2 YSYEKL, per germline. The CDR3 loop spans 14 amino acids. This sequence originates from a boy between 10 and 17 years old in good health and CMV-seronegative. Sequencing input: PBMCs. The gene calls are TRBV4-1 and TRBJ1-1, with 7 positions matching TRBD1. The CDR3 region has the DNA TGCGCCAGCAGCAGGAACAGGGGAGGCACTGAAGCTTTCTTT. It is translated as CASSRNRGGTEAFF.